This passage covers 3 T cell receptor beta chains from one sample sequenced in a study of breast tumors, draining lymph nodes, adjacent tissues. MiXCR, applied by TCRdb to the multiplex PCR reads, yields one record per CDR3 protein. The data contain fewer than 25,000 distinct CDR3 sequences, roughly 40% of them seen just once; the ten biggest clones take up roughly 25%. The sample taken for sequencing was breast tumor tissue. These receptors all come from a female donor with breast cancer. Some clones in this sample may be carry-over from other donors' samples.

The chain links TRBV7-9 to TRBJ1-3; D unclear. There are 13 residues in the CDR3. The ends were cut back, 8 bases at V and 0 bases at J, with 8 bases in the middle. The V gene's germline CDR1 is SEHNR and CDR2 FQNEAQ (reference sequence). The CDR3 region has the DNA TGTGCCAGCTATGGGGACTCTGGAAACACCATATATTTT. Its protein product is CASYGDSGNTIYF. Filled out from reference TRBV7-9 and TRBJ1-3, the complete variable domain reads DTGVSQNPRHKITKRGQNVTFRCDPISEHNRLYWYRQTLGQGPEFLTYFQNEAQLEKSRLLSDRFSAERPKGSFSTLEIQRTEQGDSAMYLCASYGDSGNTIYFGEGSWLTVV.

In this sample, this clonotype turned up a few times. A much larger clone differs by one base, so this may be a read error. The chain joins TRBV29-1 to TRBJ2-1; 8 bases are shared with TRBD2. Germline CDR1 and CDR2: SQVTM and ANQGSEA. This CDR3 has 13 residues. CDR3 DNA: TGCAGCGCTCCGGGACTAGGAGACAATGAGCAGTTATTC. Encoded protein: CSAPGLGDNEQLF.

Ten or more counts support this clonotype. The chain combines TRBV20-1 with TRBJ1-5, with TRBD1 identical over 8 bases. The CDR3 spans 12 residues. With V trimmed by 7 bases and J by 2 bases, 1 base remained unmatched. Germline values: CDR1 DFQATT, CDR2 SNEGSKA (reference sequence). The CDR3 here is CSVDRGNQPQHF. CDR3 nucleotides: TGCAGTGTGGACAGGGGCAATCAGCCCCAGCATTTT.